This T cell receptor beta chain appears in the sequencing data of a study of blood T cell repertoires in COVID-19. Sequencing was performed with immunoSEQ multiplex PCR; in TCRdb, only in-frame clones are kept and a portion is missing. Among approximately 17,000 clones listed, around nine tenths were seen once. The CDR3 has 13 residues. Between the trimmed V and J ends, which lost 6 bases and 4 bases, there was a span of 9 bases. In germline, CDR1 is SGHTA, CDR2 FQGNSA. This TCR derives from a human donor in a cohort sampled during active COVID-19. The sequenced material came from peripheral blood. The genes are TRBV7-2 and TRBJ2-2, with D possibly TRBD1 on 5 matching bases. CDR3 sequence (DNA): TGTGCCAGCAGTCAGGGAACCACCGGGGAGCTGTTTTTT. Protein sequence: CASSQGTTGELFF.